This TCR beta chain comes out of a study of control samples from healthy donors and cancer patients. Produced via immunoSEQ multiplex PCR; TCRdb's table is partial and in-frame only. The sample yields approximately 140,000 clones, 75% to 90% seen once. This CDR3 contains 13 residues. V was shortened by 4 bases and J by 1 base, with 10 bases between the two germline ends. Per germline, CDR1 SQVTM and CDR2 ANQGSEA. The receptor's source is a woman aged 25 to 39 in good health. Sample: blood. V usage is TRBV29-1 and J usage is TRBJ1-1; D possibly corresponds to TRBD1 (6 bases). The CDR3 DNA is TGCAGCGTTGGGGGGGCCAAGAACACTGAAGCTTTCTTT. Residues: CSVGGAKNTEAFF.